The clone carrying this TCR beta chain was detected ten times or more. As yet, its antigen is unknown. This record belongs to a study of Graves' ophthalmopathy and Graves' hyperthyroidism. The CDR3 extends over 13 amino acids. The germline CDR1 and CDR2 sequences are LNHDA and SQIVND (reference sequence). Trimming left V 5 bases short and J 4 bases short, with 11 bases between. Scientists amplified the TCR beta CDR3 regions from RNA transcripts. The first-round RT-PCR employed HTBI primers together with the Qiagen OneStep RT-PCR kit. A multiplex PCR was then performed as the second round. TCRdb reprocessed the multiplex PCR reads with MiXCR, giving one entry per CDR3 protein. The data show hundreds of thousands of distinct CDR3 sequences, roughly two fifths seen once. Study results and limitations: For predicting ophthalmopathy progression, the model had about 71% sensitivity and 72.22% specificity.

The clonotype comes from an adult man with Graves' ophthalmopathy. This chain links TRBV19 with TRBJ1-2, with D maybe TRBD1 (5 bases). Sequenced: peripheral blood. CDR3 coding DNA: TGTGCCAGTAGTGATGACAGCGCCTATGGCTACACCTTC. Amino acids: CASSDDSAYGYTF.